The sequence of this T cell receptor beta chain was determined in a study of regulatory T cells in long-lasting Graves disease. This clonotype occurred many times. CDR3-region Arm-PCR and iRepertoire HTBI primers produced the TCR beta libraries. TCRdb reprocessed the multiplex PCR reads via MiXCR and lists one record per CDR3 protein. The data contain 440,000 or so distinct CDR3 sequences, 15% to 20% of them singletons. The CDR3 is 17 amino acids. Trimming removed 6 bases from V and 0 bases from J; junction bases left unmatched: 9. As for time point: newly diagnosed GD, antithyroid drugs for less than 3 months. Extracted PBMC RNA gave rise to the TCR library. The same sample was also studied in work on T cells in Graves' hyperthyroidism and ophthalmopathy.

The receptor was isolated from a woman aged 30 to 39 with Graves disease. Sequenced material: peripheral blood mononuclear cells (PBMCs), taken at new diagnosis, from a patient treated with antithyroid drugs. V is TRBV12-3 or TRBV12-4 and J is TRBJ2-5; 11 nucleotides match TRBD2. DNA of the CDR3: TGTGCCAGCAGCCCGAGACTAGCGGGGCTGTACCAAGAGACCCAGTACTTC. This sequence encodes CASSPRLAGLYQETQYF.